The rows below give T cell receptor beta chains drawn from one sample of a study of blood T cell repertoires in COVID-19. The protocol was immunoSEQ multiplex PCR, while the TCRdb copy is restricted to in-frame clones and leaves out a portion. The sample has some 180,000 clones, roughly 80% seen once; the top ten hold about 6.5%. Sample: peripheral blood. The receptor set was obtained from a woman in her forties with COVID-19, enrolled during active disease. Both conserved end residues are part of each CDR3. D genes are given only for firm matches. Only part of the rows carry a size: once, few, many, or a class if the clone is expanded.

V	size	D	J	CDR3	DNA
TRBV19	once	-	TRBJ1-4	CASSILGPTASNEKLFF	TGTGCCAGTAGTATCTTAGGACCGACAGCGTCTAATGAAAAACTGTTTTTT
TRBV7-8	-	TRBD1	TRBJ1-1	CASSLLGTGYQAFF	TGTGCCAGCAGCTTATTGGGGACAGGGTACCAAGCTTTCTTT
TRBV9	-	TRBD2	TRBJ2-1	CASSALAGRINEQFF	TGTGCCAGCAGCGCACTAGCGGGTCGGATCAATGAGCAGTTCTTC
TRBV27	-	TRBD1	TRBJ2-2	CASKQGTGEHRELFF	TGTGCCAGCAAGCAAGGGACAGGGGAGCACAGGGAGCTGTTTTTT
TRBV5-1	-	TRBD2	TRBJ2-3	CASSPGLAGETDTQYF	TGCGCCAGCAGCCCGGGACTAGCGGGAGAAACAGATACGCAGTATTTT
TRBV12-3/TRBV12-4	few	TRBD2	TRBJ2-3	CASRPGGGTQYF	TGTGCCAGCAGACCCGGGGGGGGTACGCAGTATTTT
TRBV2	-	-	TRBJ2-3	CASSDWDKATDTQYF	TGTGCCAGCAGTGACTGGGACAAGGCCACAGATACGCAGTATTTT
TRBV19	few	-	TRBJ2-7	CASSMFLGSGTYEQYF	TGTGCCAGTAGTATGTTCTTGGGGTCAGGGACCTACGAGCAGTACTTC
TRBV7-6	-	TRBD2	TRBJ2-5	CASSLIGAGVFGETQYF	TGTGCCAGCAGCTTAATCGGGGCGGGAGTCTTTGGTGAGACCCAGTACTTC
TRBV9	-	TRBD2	TRBJ2-5	CASSAGGARETQYF	TGTGCCAGCAGCGCGGGGGGGGCGCGGGAGACCCAGTACTTC
TRBV6-6	few	-	TRBJ2-2	CASRIGGDTGELFF	TGTGCCAGCAGAATCGGGGGAGACACCGGGGAGCTGTTTTTT
TRBV10-2	-	-	TRBJ2-1	CASKRSETINNEQFF	TGCGCCAGCAAAAGATCGGAGACGATCAACAATGAGCAGTTCTTC
TRBV2	-	TRBD1	TRBJ1-5	CASSDLRGLGSQPQHF	TGTGCCAGCAGTGACCTCAGGGGGCTGGGTAGTCAGCCCCAGCATTTT
TRBV6-5	-	-	TRBJ1-2	CASSRSLVDYGYTF	TGTGCCAGCAGTCGTTCCTTGGTAGACTATGGCTACACCTTC
TRBV18	-	-	TRBJ2-3	CASSAATGLGTDTQYF	TGTGCCAGCTCGGCTGCCACAGGGCTCGGCACAGATACGCAGTATTTT
TRBV5-6	-	-	TRBJ2-1	CASSLGADEQFF	TGTGCCAGCAGCTTGGGGGCTGATGAGCAGTTCTTC
TRBV18	-	-	TRBJ2-3	CASSPSSTDTQYF	TGTGCCAGCTCACCCTCCTCCACAGATACGCAGTATTTT
TRBV6-1	few	TRBD1	TRBJ1-3	CASSEQGAGGNTIYF	TGTGCCAGCAGTGAGCAGGGGGCGGGTGGAAACACCATATATTTT
TRBV6-1	-	TRBD2	TRBJ2-1	CASSGNLGTSGRAVNEQFF	TGTGCCAGCAGTGGCAACCTCGGGACTAGCGGGAGGGCCGTCAATGAGCAGTTCTTC
TRBV6-2/TRBV6-3	-	TRBD1	TRBJ2-7	CASSYSWSGGTWEQYF	TGTGCCAGCAGTTACTCCTGGTCAGGGGGCACGTGGGAGCAGTACTTC
TRBV2	many	-	TRBJ1-2	CASRKQGTYGYTF	TGTGCCAGCAGGAAACAGGGAACCTATGGCTACACCTTC
TRBV4-3	-	-	TRBJ1-1	CASSQERTRGTEAFF	TGCGCCAGCAGCCAAGAACGAACACGAGGCACTGAAGCTTTCTTT
TRBV4-3	-	-	TRBJ2-1	CASSQDGRHNEQFF	TGCGCCAGCAGCCAAGATGGGAGGCACAATGAGCAGTTCTTC
TRBV30	-	TRBD2	TRBJ2-7	CAWRLLAGAPYEQYF	TGTGCCTGGAGACTACTAGCGGGAGCCCCCTACGAGCAGTACTTC
TRBV29-1	-	TRBD2	TRBJ2-1	CSAARASGFEQFF	TGCAGCGCGGCTAGGGCTAGCGGTTTCGAGCAGTTCTTC
TRBV19	-	TRBD2	TRBJ2-1	CASSILLAGAHEQFF	TGTGCCAGTAGTATTTTACTAGCGGGAGCCCATGAGCAGTTCTTC
TRBV30	-	TRBD2	TRBJ2-1	CAWSVLAGGREQFF	TGTGCCTGGAGTGTATTAGCGGGGGGGCGTGAGCAGTTCTTC
TRBV19	once	-	TRBJ2-2	CASTHPFGTLNTGELFF	TGTGCCAGTACCCACCCCTTTGGGACACTGAACACCGGGGAGCTGTTTTTT
TRBV3-1/TRBV3-2	-	-	TRBJ1-6	CASSQGTTHSPLHF	TGTGCCAGCAGCCAAGGAACAACCCATTCACCCCTCCACTTT
TRBV11-2	few	-	TRBJ2-7	CASSPSAGYEQYF	TGTGCCAGCAGCCCTTCGGCGGGCTACGAGCAGTACTTC
TRBV30	many	-	TRBJ2-7	CAWSLTRVSEQYF	TGTGCCTGGAGCCTGACTAGGGTGAGTGAGCAGTACTTC
TRBV19	-	TRBD1	TRBJ1-3	CASTETGEQSGNTIYF	TGTGCCAGTACTGAGACAGGGGAACAGTCTGGAAACACCATATATTTT
TRBV9	-	TRBD1	TRBJ2-3	CASSVGTGITDTQYF	TGTGCCAGCAGCGTCGGGACAGGGATCACAGATACGCAGTATTTT
TRBV10-3	-	-	TRBJ1-2	CAISELGGLYGYTF	TGTGCCATCAGTGAGCTCGGGGGTTTATATGGCTACACCTTC
TRBV5-4	-	-	TRBJ2-1	CASKGVSDNEQFF	TGTGCCAGCAAGGGGGTCTCCGACAATGAGCAGTTCTTC
TRBV5-4	-	-	TRBJ2-5	CASSSSGSRETQYF	TGTGCCAGCAGCTCCTCGGGAAGCCGGGAGACCCAGTACTTC
TRBV10-2	-	-	TRBJ1-5	CASSKFVQAYSNQPQHF	TGCGCCAGCAGTAAGTTTGTCCAGGCCTATAGCAATCAGCCCCAGCATTTT
TRBV18	once	-	TRBJ1-1	CASDPGNTEAFF	TGTGCCAGCGATCCGGGAAACACTGAAGCTTTCTTT
TRBV5-4	-	-	TRBJ2-7	CATQPKGGYEQYF	TGTGCCACCCAACCCAAGGGAGGCTACGAGCAGTACTTC
TRBV7-2	-	TRBD1	TRBJ1-3	CASSLRTGTGNTIYF	TGTGCCAGCAGCCTAAGGACAGGGACAGGAAACACCATATATTTT